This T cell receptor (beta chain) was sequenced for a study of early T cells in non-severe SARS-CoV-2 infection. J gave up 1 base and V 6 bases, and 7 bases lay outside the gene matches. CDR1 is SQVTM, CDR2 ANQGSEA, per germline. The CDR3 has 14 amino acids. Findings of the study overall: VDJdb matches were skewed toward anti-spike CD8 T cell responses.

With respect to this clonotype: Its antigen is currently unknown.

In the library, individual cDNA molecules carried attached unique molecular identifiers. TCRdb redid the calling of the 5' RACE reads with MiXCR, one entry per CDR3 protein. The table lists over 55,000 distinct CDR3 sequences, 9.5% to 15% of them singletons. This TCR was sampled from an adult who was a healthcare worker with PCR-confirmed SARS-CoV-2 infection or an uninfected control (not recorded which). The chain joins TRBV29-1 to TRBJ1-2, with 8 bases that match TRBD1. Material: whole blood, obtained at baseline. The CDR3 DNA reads TGCAGCGTAGCCTCGACAGGGGTTAACTATGGCTACACCTTC. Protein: CSVASTGVNYGYTF. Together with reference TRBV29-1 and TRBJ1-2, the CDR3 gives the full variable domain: SAVISQKPSRDICQRGTSLTIQCQVDSQVTMMFWYRQQPGQSLTLIATANQGSEATYESGFVIDKFPISRPNLTFSTLTVSNMSPEDSSIYLCSVASTGVNYGYTFGSGTRLTVV.